The entry below gives a single TCR beta chain sequence along with its context. The antigen is unknown. The sample comes from a study of shared clonotypes between healthy human individuals. Notes on the study in general: A reduction in generation probabilities was seen for non-shared clonotypes relative to those shared by all four donors.

In the naive CD8 group, cells lacked CD45RO and were positively selected for CCR7, so terminally differentiated effector memory CD45RA+ cells were left out. Germline assignment: CDR1 MNHEY and CDR2 SMNVEV (reference sequence). V dropped 6 bases and J dropped 8; count of bases not matched to a gene: 16. The CDR3 consists of 17 residues. Libraries were prepared by immunoSEQ multiplex PCR; TCRdb keeps only in-frame clonotypes and omits some of them. The table has over 750,000 clones, roughly 96% seen once. This chain connects TRBV27 to TRBJ1-2; 12 nucleotides match TRBD1. The source is a man younger than 40 in good health. Material for sequencing was naive CD8+ T cells sorted from blood. The CDR3 sequence is CASSLRDRGQSIGGYTF. CDR3 bases: TGTGCCAGCAGCCTTCGGGACAGGGGGCAATCCATCGGAGGCTACACCTTC.